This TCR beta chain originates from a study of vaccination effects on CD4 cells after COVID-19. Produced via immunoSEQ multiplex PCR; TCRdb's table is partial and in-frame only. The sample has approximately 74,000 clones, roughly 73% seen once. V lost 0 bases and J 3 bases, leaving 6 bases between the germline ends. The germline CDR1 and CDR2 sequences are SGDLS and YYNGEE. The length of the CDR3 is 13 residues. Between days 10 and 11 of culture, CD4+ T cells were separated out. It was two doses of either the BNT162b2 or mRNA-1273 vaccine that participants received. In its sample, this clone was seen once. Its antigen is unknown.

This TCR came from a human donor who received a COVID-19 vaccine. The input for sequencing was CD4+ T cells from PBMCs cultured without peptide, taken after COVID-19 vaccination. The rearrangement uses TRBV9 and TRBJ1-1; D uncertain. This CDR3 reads CASSVAVYTEAFF. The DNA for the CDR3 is TGTGCCAGCAGCGTAGCAGTGTACACTGAAGCTTTCTTT.